This T cell receptor beta chain emerged from a study of blood T cell repertoires in COVID-19. Study in general: Samples representing acute and convalescent COVID-19 were sourced from the United States, Italy and Spain. PBMCs, B-cell-depleted T cells, or T cells provided the cDNA or gDNA that made up the material.

Losses at the gene ends were 5 bases for V and 4 bases for J; bases not matched to a gene: 5. CDR3 size: 14 residues. Per germline, CDR1 SEHNR and CDR2 FQNEAQ (reference sequence). This clone was observed a single time. In the authors' workflow: Nucleated cell number was recorded as an estimate derived from reference gene primer amplification. Here immunoSEQ multiplex PCR was the method, and the copy in TCRdb shows in-frame clones only, minus some. For V, J and clone size, that table is used; D and trimming come from the DNA. The sample lists 180,000 or so clones, more than 75% occurring once. This receptor was obtained from a man aged 35-49 years with active or convalescent COVID-19. The genes are TRBV7-9 and TRBJ1-1, with 9 bases aligning to TRBD1. Material for sequencing was peripheral blood. The CDR3 region is CASSQQGAPTEAFF. The CDR3, as DNA: TGTGCCAGCAGCCAACAGGGGGCGCCCACTGAAGCTTTCTTT.